This passage covers 31 T cell receptor beta chains from one sample sequenced in a study of T-cell memory formation after mild COVID-19. TCRdb used MiXCR to reprocess the 5' RACE reads, holding one entry per CDR3 protein. This sample has about 140,000 distinct CDR3 sequences, with around 14% found just once. The sample taken for sequencing was PBMCs or a T cell subset sorted from them (not recorded which). The receptors originated from an adult woman who had mild COVID-19 (a few samples of this study predate the infection). Cell type and time point are not known.

The V and J genes are TRBV20-1 and TRBJ2-7; D gene ambiguous. Per the germline V gene, CDR1 is DFQATT and CDR2 is SNEGSKA (reference sequence). V shed 2 bases and J shed 6 bases, with 14 bases lying between them. This CDR3 is built from 13 residues. CDR3 sequence: CSARSGPTSEQYF. The CDR3 DNA reads TGCAGTGCTAGATCCGGACCTACGTCCGAGCAGTACTTC.

The chain uses TRBV7-9 and TRBJ2-1; no definite D call. CDR1 SEHNR and CDR2 FQNEAQ come from the germline V gene (reference sequence). The CDR3 length is 13 residues. V lost 5 bases and J lost 7, with 12 bases in between. The DNA for the CDR3 is TGTGCCAGCAGCCTATCTTTGGGAAATGAGCAGTTCTTC. Protein sequence: CASSLSLGNEQFF.

This clonotype was counted between two and nine times. The CDR3 bases are TGTGCCAGCGGCATATCCCAAGTCCAGTTCTTC. Translated: CASGISQVQFF. The chain has TRBV7-9 and TRBJ2-1; no reliable D call. This CDR3 contains 11 residues. Germline V gene lookup returns CDR1 SEHNR and CDR2 FQNEAQ (reference sequence). The V gene lost 8 bases and the J gene lost 13 bases, with 15 bases spanning the gap.

V and J are TRBV3-1 and TRBJ2-1; D might be TRBD2 (5 bases). Per the germline V gene, CDR1 is LGHDT and CDR2 is YNNKEL (reference sequence). CDR3 size: 15 residues. Trimming removed 3 bases from V and 0 bases from J, with 9 bases in between. CDR3 DNA: TGTGCCAGCAGCCAGGACTTTTCCTCCTACAATGAGCAGTTCTTC. This sequence encodes CASSQDFSSYNEQFF.

The CDR3 DNA reads as TGTGCCAGCAGTACCCGGGACAGTGGCTACACCTTC. It is translated as CASSTRDSGYTF. The chain recombines TRBV27 with TRBJ1-2; 7 bases fit TRBD1. V was pared by 5 bases and J by 7 bases, with 4 bases of the junction left unmatched. Germline values: CDR1 MNHEY, CDR2 SMNVEV (reference sequence). The CDR3 sequence is 12 residues long.

The sample holds a few counts of this clonotype. The V and J genes are TRBV6-2 or TRBV6-3 and TRBJ2-5, with a tentative D call TRBD1 (5 bases). CDR3 length: 15 residues. V lost 2 bases and J lost 4, with 14 bases in between. Germline V gene sequence: CDR1 MNHEY, CDR2 SVGEGT. The CDR3: CASSYRQGRGETQYF. The CDR3 coding sequence is TGTGCCAGCAGTTACCGTCAGGGAAGAGGAGAGACCCAGTACTTC.

This clonotype was detected only a few times. The rearrangement uses TRBV21-1 and TRBJ2-7; TRBD2 was called by the table and not checked on the DNA. TRBV21-1 is a listed pseudogene. The CDR3 has 19 residues. The CDR3 loop reads CASSKASTRTTGKNYEQYF. CDR3 DNA sequence: TGTGCCAGCAGCAAAGCCTCTACTAGAACTACGGGGAAGAACTACGAGCAGTACTTC.

This clonotype was counted a few times. The V call is TRBV7-9, the J call TRBJ2-7; 8 bases are shared with TRBD1. The CDR3 has 15 amino acids. V shed 0 bases, J shed 4 bases, and the junction held 5 bases outside the gene matches. Germline V gene sequence: CDR1 SEHNR, CDR2 FQNEAQ (reference sequence). DNA for the CDR3: TGTGCCAGCAGCTTAGCGTCGCAGGGGGCATACGAGCAGTACTTC. It specifies CASSLASQGAYEQYF.

The V gene is TRBV9, the J gene TRBJ2-3, with 11 bases lining up with TRBD2. The germline V gene encodes CDR1 SGDLS and CDR2 YYNGEE. The CDR3 is 16 residues long. V lost 2 bases to trimming and J lost 0 bases; unmatched junction nucleotides: 2. CDR3 region: CASSVGTSGSTDTQYF. The CDR3 region has the DNA TGTGCCAGCAGCGTGGGGACTAGCGGTAGCACAGATACGCAGTATTTT.

This clonotype was seen a handful of times. The genes are TRBV5-6 and TRBJ2-3; D remains ambiguous. The CDR3 covers 14 residues. The germline V gene has CDR1 SGHDT and CDR2 YYEEEE. V lost 0 bases, J lost 0 bases, and 5 bases lay in between. The DNA of the CDR3 is TGTGCCAGCAGCTTGGCCCAGAGCACAGATACGCAGTATTTT. Translated, it gives CASSLAQSTDTQYF.

J is TRBJ2-1 and V is TRBV20-1, with 9 bases identical to TRBD2. CDR1 is DFQATT and CDR2 is SNEGSKA in the germline V gene (reference sequence). The trim removed 2 bases at V and 8 bases at J, leaving 16 bases unmatched. CDR3 size: 17 residues. For the CDR3, the DNA is TGCAGTGCTAGAATTCAGGGTAGCGGGGGCCCCTGGGATGAGCAGTTCTTC. Protein product: CSARIQGSGGPWDEQFF.

This clonotype was observed many times. The chain links TRBV7-7 to TRBJ2-1; 8 bases fit TRBD1. This CDR3 is 13 amino acids long. With V trimmed by 5 bases and J by 8 bases, 5 bases remained unmatched. Germline CDR1 and CDR2: SSHAT and FNYEAQ (reference sequence). CDR3 region: CASSIGTGYEQFF. Written as DNA, the CDR3 is TGTGCCAGCAGCATAGGGACAGGCTATGAGCAGTTCTTC. Drawing the rest from reference TRBV7-7 and TRBJ2-1, the complete variable domain is GAGVSQSPRYKVTKRGQDVTLRCDPISSHATLYWYQQALGQGPEFLTYFNYEAQPDKSGLPSDRFSAERPEGSISTLTIQRTEQRDSAMYRCASSIGTGYEQFFGPGTRLTVL.

The genes are TRBV30 and TRBJ2-3; D not resolved. CDR1 and CDR2 (germline): GTSNPN, SVGIG (reference sequence). CDR3 length equals 13 residues. V was shortened by 0 bases and J by 0 bases, with 4 bases between the two germline ends. CDR3 loop: CAWSVVSTDTQYF. CDR3 bases: TGTGCCTGGAGTGTGGTCAGCACAGATACGCAGTATTTT.

This clonotype was detected a few times. The chain employs TRBV2 and TRBJ1-1; TRBD1 is a possible D gene (5 bases). Trimming took off 1 base at V and 0 bases at J, with 12 bases between the two ends. Germline V gives CDR1 SNHLY, CDR2 FYNNEI. The length of the CDR3 is 16 residues. Here the CDR3 reads CASSEVPGHLNTEAFF. The CDR3, as DNA: TGTGCCAGCAGTGAAGTCCCCGGACACTTGAACACTGAAGCTTTCTTT.

In this sample, this clonotype turned up many times. This chain uses TRBV29-1 with TRBJ2-7; possibly TRBD1 for D (5 bases). The germline V gene has CDR1 SQVTM and CDR2 ANQGSEA. With 2 bases removed from V and 1 base from J, the gap between germline ends came to 9 bases. The CDR3 runs to 13 residues. CDR3 residues: CSVEYRYSYEQYF. The CDR3 DNA sequence: TGCAGCGTTGAATACAGGTATTCCTACGAGCAGTACTTC.

This clonotype appeared many times. The chain has TRBV20-1 and TRBJ2-7; 13 bases agree with TRBD2. Germline V gene data show CDR1 as DFQATT and CDR2 as SNEGSKA (reference sequence). The trim removed 2 bases at V and 2 bases at J, leaving 6 bases unmatched. The CDR3 is made up of 16 amino acids. CDR3 in amino acids: CSARTGTSGETYEQYF. In nucleotides, the CDR3 is TGCAGTGCTAGAACCGGGACTAGCGGGGAGACCTACGAGCAGTACTTC.

This clonotype was observed a few times. The gene calls are TRBV11-2 and TRBJ1-5; D unresolved. The germline gives CDR1 SGHAT, CDR2 FQNNGV. The CDR3 is made up of 16 amino acids. Trimming left V 0 bases short and J 0 bases short, with 9 bases between. CDR3 region: CASSLDGFYSNQPQHF. CDR3 sequence (DNA): TGTGCCAGCAGCTTAGATGGCTTCTATAGCAATCAGCCCCAGCATTTT.

This chain links TRBV7-8 with TRBJ2-2, with D perhaps matching TRBD1 (5 bases). The CDR3 is made up of 15 amino acids. Germline V gene lookup returns CDR1 SGHVS and CDR2 FQNEAQ. Trimming pared 1 base from V and 2 bases from J, leaving 8 bases between. CDR3 residues: CASSLEGVNTGELFF. CDR3 bases: TGTGCCAGCAGCTTAGAAGGGGTAAACACCGGGGAGCTGTTTTTT.

This clonotype has just a few counts. This rearrangement joins TRBV11-2 to TRBJ1-1; no clear D gene. Trimming removed 4 bases from V and 0 bases from J, with 9 bases in between. Germline CDR1 SGHAT, CDR2 FQNNGV. The CDR3 is 14 residues long. CDR3 amino acids: CASSSDGMNTEAFF. Written as DNA, the CDR3 is TGTGCCAGCAGCTCCGACGGAATGAACACTGAAGCTTTCTTT.

This clonotype was detected once. The chain combines TRBV3-1 with TRBJ2-2; 8 bases are a match to TRBD2. Trimming removed 5 bases from V and 6 bases from J; junction bases left unmatched: 5. Germline V lookup: CDR1 LGHDT, CDR2 YNNKEL (reference sequence). The CDR3 loop spans 14 amino acids. The CDR3 loop is CASSWGLGSGELFF. In nucleotides, the CDR3 is TGTGCCAGCAGCTGGGGACTAGGGTCCGGGGAGCTGTTTTTT.

In its sample, this clonotype was seen a few times. The rearrangement joins TRBV28 to TRBJ2-7; D may be TRBD1 (5 bases). Germline CDR1 MDHEN, CDR2 SYDVKM. V shed 2 bases and J shed 4 bases, with 12 bases lying between them. CDR3 length: 14 residues. CDR3 coding DNA: TGTGCCAGCAGTTTACAAGGGGCCCGATACGAGCAGTACTTC. It encodes CASSLQGARYEQYF. The entire variable domain, with the rest obtained from reference TRBV28 and TRBJ2-7, is as follows: DVKVTQSSRYLVKRTGEKVFLECVQDMDHENMFWYRQDPGLGLRLIYFSYDVKMKEKGDIPEGYSVSREKKERFSLILESASTNQTSMYLCASSLQGARYEQYFGPGTRLTVT.

This clonotype has only a few counts. The V call is TRBV30, the J call TRBJ1-1, with D perhaps matching TRBD1 (5 bases). The length of the CDR3 is 14 residues. The V gene's germline CDR1 is GTSNPN and CDR2 SVGIG (reference sequence). With 0 bases removed from V and 1 base from J, the gap between germline ends came to 9 bases. CDR3 DNA sequence: TGTGCCTGGAGTGTTCTCGGACAGAACACTGAAGCTTTCTTT. Translating it yields CAWSVLGQNTEAFF.

The rearrangement uses TRBV5-4 and TRBJ2-7; the D is unclear. Germline V CDR1 and CDR2: SGHNT, YYREEE (reference sequence). This CDR3 region has 11 residues. V was cut by 2 bases and J by 6 bases, with 6 bases left in between. The CDR3 DNA is TGTGCCAGCAGCTTAAAGGGCGAGCAGTACTTC. Its protein is CASSLKGEQYF.

This sequence joins TRBV9 and TRBJ2-5, with TRBD2 matching 9 bases. V trimming: 3 bases; J trimming: 1 base; junction bases outside the gene matches: 19. In germline, CDR1 is SGDLS, CDR2 YYNGEE. CDR3 length equals 20 residues. In DNA form, the CDR3 reads TGTGCCAGCAGCGGATTCACTCGACTAGCGGCAAATGAGACCCAAGAGACCCAGTACTTC. Its translation is CASSGFTRLAANETQETQYF.

This clonotype was seen a few times. V usage is TRBV4-1 and J usage is TRBJ2-7; 12 positions match TRBD2. Germline loops: CDR1 MGHRA, CDR2 YSYEKL. This CDR3 region has 16 residues. Trimming at V came to 3 bases and at J to 3 bases, leaving 6 bases not matched to a gene. The CDR3 sequence: CASSHPRTSGDYEQYF. The CDR3 coding sequence is TGCGCCAGCAGCCACCCCCGGACTAGCGGGGACTACGAGCAGTACTTC.

This clonotype was found a few times. The chain uses TRBV4-1 and TRBJ1-5, with unresolved D. The CDR3 contains 15 residues. Trimming stripped 0 bases from V and 5 bases from J, with 11 bases between. Germline V CDR1 and CDR2: MGHRA, YSYEKL. In DNA, the CDR3 is TGCGCCAGCAGCCAAGAAGGACGGTGGGATCAGCCCCAGCATTTT. Translation: CASSQEGRWDQPQHF.

There are a few counts of this clonotype. The chain recombines TRBV9 with TRBJ2-2, with 7 bases matching TRBD2. CDR1 is SGDLS and CDR2 is YYNGEE in the germline V gene. The V segment lost 0 bases and the J segment 6 bases; nucleotides outside the gene matches: 5. This CDR3 is 15 amino acids long. CDR3 DNA: TGTGCCAGCAGCGTAGGGGACTATGCTGCCGGGGAGCTGTTTTTT. Translation gives CASSVGDYAAGELFF.

This clonotype occurred many times. The rearrangement joins TRBV20-1 to TRBJ2-3; D is possibly TRBD2 (6 bases). The germline V and J ends were trimmed by 5 bases and 0 bases, with 18 bases remaining between them. Germline CDR1 reads DFQATT; CDR2 reads SNEGSKA (reference sequence). The CDR3 loop spans 16 amino acids. DNA for the CDR3: TGCAGTGCTCACAACACCTACCGGGAGAGCACAGATACGCAGTATTTT. This translates into CSAHNTYRESTDTQYF.

This clonotype was detected a few times. The V call is TRBV4-3, the J call TRBJ2-7; 10 bases line up with TRBD2. From germline, CDR1 is LGHNA and CDR2 YSLEER. The junction had 2 bases not matched to a gene; V was cut back by 3 bases and J by 0 bases. The CDR3 runs to 15 residues. As DNA, the CDR3 is TGCGCCAGCAGCCAGGGACTAGCGTCCTCCTACGAGCAGTACTTC. Encoded protein: CASSQGLASSYEQYF.

This clonotype was seen repeatedly, ten times or more. The chain combines TRBV29-1 with TRBJ2-7, with 8 bases fitting TRBD1. V trimming: 5 bases; J trimming: 1 base; junction bases outside the gene matches: 4. The CDR3 spans 13 residues. The germline V gene encodes CDR1 SQVTM and CDR2 ANQGSEA. The CDR3 is CSVTGQVSYEQYF. In DNA form, the CDR3 reads TGCAGCGTTACGGGACAGGTTTCCTACGAGCAGTACTTC.

The CDR3, as DNA: TGCGCCAGCAGCCAAGAGGAAGGATACCAAGAGACCCAGTACTTC. Translating it yields CASSQEEGYQETQYF. This chain uses TRBV4-1 with TRBJ2-5; D call uncertain. V was trimmed by 0 bases and J by 0 bases, leaving 8 bases between them. The germline CDR1 and CDR2 sequences are MGHRA and YSYEKL. CDR3 length: 15 residues.